A selection of T cell receptor beta chains follows, all from one sample in a study of shared clonotypes between healthy human individuals. The data were produced by immunoSEQ multiplex PCR, yet TCRdb's version contains in-frame clones alone and is incomplete. The table lists 800,000 to 950,000 clones, just over 95% of them singletons. Material for sequencing was naive CD8+ T cells sorted from blood. These receptors were collected from a man aged 25-45 years in good health. Both conserved end residues are part of each CDR3. Fields, in order: J gene, V gene, CDR3 protein.

TRBJ2-7	TRBV29-1	CSVAPGGVSEQYF
TRBJ2-7	TRBV5-1	CASSEDPGTGTSYEQYF
TRBJ1-5	TRBV11-2	CASSLQGPGFNQPQHF
TRBJ2-7	TRBV6-1	CASSLTRGGTYEQYF
TRBJ2-5	TRBV6-6	CASSSGQGSNF
TRBJ1-2	TRBV6-5	CASSYQGSHGYTF
TRBJ2-3	TRBV5-5	CASSFLWGTDTQYF
TRBJ2-1	TRBV7-9	CASSRIYNEQFF
TRBJ2-1	TRBV7-8	CASRKLSGSLNEQFF
TRBJ2-1	TRBV4-2	CASSQVAQGGNEQFF
TRBJ2-7	TRBV7-8	CASSSLAGVLYEQYF
TRBJ2-1	TRBV5-1	CASSHFPGEQFF
TRBJ2-7	TRBV9	CASSVGSSGSFEQYF
TRBJ2-5	TRBV4-1	CASSPAGGLDQETQYF
TRBJ1-5	TRBV11-2	CASSLRGQGARNQPQHF
TRBJ2-7	TRBV18	CASSPGQYEYEQYF
TRBJ1-4	TRBV27	CASSPRTGRDEKLFF
TRBJ2-7	TRBV18	CASSPPWSSGRRDEQYF
TRBJ1-3	TRBV9	CASSVDPNWTGSGNTIYF
TRBJ2-5	TRBV11-2	CASSDRSRRRGETQYF
TRBJ2-2	TRBV2	CASSPGELFF
TRBJ2-7	TRBV5-1	CASSWGRQGPEQYF
TRBJ1-1	TRBV15	CATSRDWTGQNTEAFF
TRBJ1-1	TRBV7-6	CASSLTGGNTEAFF
TRBJ2-3	TRBV27	CASSGGWGTDTQYF
TRBJ1-2	TRBV2	CASSEWDTENYGYTF
TRBJ2-7	TRBV2	CASSDRTASSYEQYF
TRBJ1-5	TRBV4-1	CASSLLTLKPQHF
TRBJ2-6	TRBV28	CASSLFGSGANVLTF
TRBJ1-1	TRBV27	CASSEGMNTEAFF
TRBJ1-1	TRBV7-9	CASSSVGRLNTEAFF
TRBJ1-1	TRBV5-5	CASTSMTSDTEAFF
TRBJ2-7	TRBV27	CASTGGTSGRGILEQYF
TRBJ2-1	TRBV7-9	CASSLTGQSSYNEQFF
TRBJ2-7	TRBV6-1	CASSEPVGGPYEQYF
TRBJ1-1	TRBV7-9	CASSPGPLQAFF
TRBJ2-7	TRBV18	CASSPNTAYEQYF
TRBJ2-5	TRBV7-9	CASSYSRAGGETQYF
TRBJ2-1	TRBV14	CASSQEVAYNEQFF
TRBJ2-3	TRBV15	CATSVAGQENTDTQYF
TRBJ1-5	TRBV5-5	CASSSAPTSNQPQHF
TRBJ2-2	TRBV11-2	CASSSTGELFF
TRBJ2-7	TRBV7-6	CASSPRGLGTGEQYF
TRBJ2-3	TRBV7-6	CASSLAPPTRDTQYF
TRBJ1-5	TRBV6-1	CASSERDSTNQPQHF
TRBJ1-5	TRBV7-9	CASSSADNSNQPQHF
TRBJ2-7	TRBV28	CASSLRGPLLEQYF